The 21 T cell receptor beta chains reported below all come from one sample, sequenced in a study of cytomegalovirus exposure and HLA in healthy donors. Using immunoSEQ multiplex PCR, the repertoire was profiled, and TCRdb retains in-frame clones only, with some absent. The sample includes 170,000 or so clones, roughly 84% of them seen just once. Sequences were obtained from PBMCs. The receptors stem from a woman under 30 in good health and CMV-seropositive.

This chain joins TRBV15 and TRBJ2-1, with D possibly being TRBD1 (5 bases). Per the germline V gene, CDR1 is LNHNV and CDR2 is YYDKDF (reference sequence). The CDR3 length is 15 residues. V lost 0 bases to trimming and J lost 3 bases, with 9 bases between them. CDR3 DNA sequence: TGTGCCACCAGCAGAGAAGGAAGGGGCTACAATGAGCAGTTCTTC. Protein sequence: CATSREGRGYNEQFF.

V gene TRBV5-1 combines with J gene TRBJ1-2; TRBD1 aligns across 10 bases. Germline V gene lookup returns CDR1 SGHRS and CDR2 YFSETQ. Trimming at V came to 5 bases and at J to 7 bases, leaving 2 bases not matched to a gene. The CDR3 is 12 amino acids. CDR3 in DNA: TGCGCCAGCAGAGGACAGGGGGGTGGCTACACCTTC. It yields the protein CASRGQGGGYTF.

This chain joins TRBV9 and TRBJ1-3; maybe TRBD1 (6 bases). This CDR3 spans 16 amino acids. V dropped 3 bases and J dropped 0 bases, with 13 bases sitting between them. Germline V CDR1 and CDR2: SGDLS, YYNGEE. CDR3 nucleotide sequence: TGTGCCAGCAGCGGACCGACAGGTTCCTCTGGAAACACCATATATTTT. This sequence encodes CASSGPTGSSGNTIYF.

This clone was seen a handful of times. This chain joins TRBV18 and TRBJ2-7, with D hard to call. The CDR3 extends over 14 amino acids. The germline V gene encodes CDR1 KGHSH and CDR2 LQKENI. V lost 2 bases and J lost 6, with 14 bases in between. CDR3: CASSPTAPASEQYF. In nucleotides, the CDR3 is TGTGCCAGCTCACCAACAGCCCCGGCAAGCGAGCAGTACTTC.

The chain combines TRBV5-1 with TRBJ1-1; 7 bases match TRBD1. The germline V gene encodes CDR1 SGHRS and CDR2 YFSETQ. V trimming: 7 bases; J trimming: 2 bases; junction bases outside the gene matches: 11. The CDR3 length is 15 residues. DNA of the CDR3: TGCGCCAGCCAAGACAGGGAAGGTGGCAACACTGAAGCTTTCTTT. Its translation is CASQDREGGNTEAFF.

The chain combines TRBV7-2 with TRBJ2-2; no definite D call. Deletions cut 1 base from V and 6 bases from J, with 12 bases between. CDR1 is SGHTA, CDR2 FQGNSA, per germline. The CDR3 has 15 amino acids. The CDR3 DNA follows: TGTGCCAGCAGCTTAGTAGTTTCTGGTGCCGGGGAGCTGTTTTTT. Translated, it gives CASSLVVSGAGELFF. The whole variable domain, remainder taken from reference TRBV7-2 and TRBJ2-2, is GAGVSQSPSNKVTEKGKDVELRCDPISGHTALYWYRQSLGQGLEFLIYFQGNSAPDKSGLPSDRFSAERTGGSVSTLTIQRTQQEDSAVYLCASSLVVSGAGELFFGEGSRLTVL.

The rearrangement joins TRBV19 to TRBJ2-4; 11 nucleotides match TRBD1. Germline V gene sequence: CDR1 LNHDA, CDR2 SQIVND (reference sequence). This CDR3 has 16 residues. After removal of 5 bases from V and 2 bases from J, the junction contained 5 bases not matched to a gene. The CDR3 coding sequence is TGTGCCAGTAGTCCGCGGGACAGGGGGACCAAAAACATTCAGTACTTC. Translation: CASSPRDRGTKNIQYF.

This chain uses TRBV7-2 with TRBJ2-1; 13 bases are shared with TRBD2. Losses at the gene ends were 4 bases for V and 8 bases for J; bases not matched to a gene: 8. The CDR3 contains 16 residues. Germline CDR1 reads SGHTA; CDR2 reads FQGNSA. CDR3 in amino acids: CASSSRTSGGAHEQFF. CDR3 in DNA: TGTGCCAGCAGCTCCCGTACTAGCGGGGGGGCCCATGAGCAGTTCTTC. The full variable domain, in which reference TRBV7-2 and TRBJ2-1 provide the parts outside the CDR3, is GAGVSQSPSNKVTEKGKDVELRCDPISGHTALYWYRQSLGQGLEFLIYFQGNSAPDKSGLPSDRFSAERTGGSVSTLTIQRTQQEDSAVYLCASSSRTSGGAHEQFFGPGTRLTVL.

The chain joins TRBV18 to TRBJ1-5; no clear D gene. The V end was cut by 3 bases, the J end by 6 bases, with 12 bases between. The CDR3 consists of 14 residues. Germline V lookup: CDR1 KGHSH, CDR2 LQKENI. The CDR3 loop reads CASSPLQFGQPQHF. The CDR3 bases are TGTGCCAGCTCACCTCTCCAATTCGGTCAGCCCCAGCATTTT. Drawing the rest from reference TRBV18 and TRBJ1-5, the complete variable domain is NAGVMQNPRHLVRRRGQEARLRCSPMKGHSHVYWYRQLPEEGLKFMVYLQKENIIDESGMPKERFSAEFPKEGPSILRIQQVVRGDSAAYFCASSPLQFGQPQHFGDGTRLSIL.

The gene calls are TRBV27 and TRBJ1-1; TRBD1 aligns across 9 bases. The V gene end was trimmed by 5 bases and the J gene end by 10 bases; junction bases not matched to a gene: 14. Germline assignment: CDR1 MNHEY and CDR2 SMNVEV (reference sequence). There are 15 residues in the CDR3. The CDR3 here is CASSPPGTGLQGAFF. The CDR3, as DNA: TGTGCCAGCAGTCCCCCCGGGACAGGGCTCCAGGGAGCTTTCTTT.

CDR3 loop: CASGPSGGLSDTQYF. The CDR3 DNA reads as TGTGCCAGCGGGCCTAGCGGGGGGTTGTCAGATACGCAGTATTTT. The V and J genes are TRBV27 and TRBJ2-3, with 11 positions matching TRBD2. The germline CDR1 and CDR2 sequences are MNHEY and SMNVEV (reference sequence). This CDR3 is 15 amino acids long. Trimming took 8 bases from V and 4 from J; bases not matched to a gene: 8.

V is TRBV11-3 and J is TRBJ2-2, with D perhaps matching TRBD2 (5 bases). The CDR3 totals 13 residues. V was pared by 5 bases and J by 4 bases, with 8 bases between. The germline V gene encodes CDR1 SGHNT and CDR2 YENEEA. CDR3 amino acids: CASSRRGTGELFF. The CDR3 coding sequence is TGTGCCAGCAGCCGCCGGGGCACCGGGGAGCTGTTTTTT.

V is TRBV4-1 and J is TRBJ2-7; D perhaps matches TRBD1 (6 bases). The ends were cut back, 4 bases at V and 3 bases at J, with 16 bases in the middle. This CDR3 is built from 15 residues. CDR1 is MGHRA and CDR2 is YSYEKL in the germline V gene. CDR3 protein: CASSLTGTTIYEQYF. The CDR3 DNA follows: TGCGCCAGCAGCCTAACCGGGACAACCATCTACGAGCAGTACTTC.

The chain carries TRBV7-9 and TRBJ2-7; TRBD2 agrees at 11 bases. Germline CDR1 reads SEHNR; CDR2 reads FQNEAQ (reference sequence). This CDR3 has 16 amino acids. With 5 bases clipped from V and 4 bases from J, the junction kept 10 bases outside the gene matches. CDR3 DNA sequence: TGTGCCAGCAGCGCTTCACTAGCGGGGGCGCATTACGAGCAGTACTTC. Amino acid sequence: CASSASLAGAHYEQYF.

J is TRBJ2-5 and V is TRBV6-6; D is unresolved. Between the trimmed V and J ends, which lost 1 base and 1 base, there was a span of 7 bases. The germline CDR1 and CDR2 sequences are MNHNY and SVGAGI (reference sequence). The CDR3 is 14 amino acids. The CDR3 loop reads CASSYLAGQETQYF. The CDR3 nucleotides are TGTGCCAGCAGTTACTTGGCAGGCCAAGAGACCCAGTACTTC.

J is TRBJ2-5 and V is TRBV19, with TRBD2 identical over 10 bases. With V trimmed by 4 bases and J by 2 bases, 4 bases remained unmatched. Looked up from germline, CDR1 is LNHDA and CDR2 is SQIVND (reference sequence). The CDR3 consists of 15 residues. The CDR3 region is CASSTGLAEQETQYF. The CDR3 DNA is TGTGCCAGTAGTACCGGACTAGCGGAACAAGAGACCCAGTACTTC.

Comment on this clone: The sample holds other DNA sequences that translate to the same CDR3. CDR3 residues: CASSLGLAGDYEQYF. The DNA for the CDR3 is TGCGCCAGCAGCTTAGGACTAGCGGGAGACTACGAGCAGTACTTC. V and J are TRBV5-1 and TRBJ2-7; 13 positions match TRBD2. The germline CDR1 and CDR2 sequences are SGHRS and YFSETQ. V was pared by 2 bases and J by 3 bases, with 2 bases of the junction left unmatched. The CDR3 contains 15 residues.

The V call is TRBV5-6, the J call TRBJ2-1, with 10 bases identical to TRBD2. The junction had 8 bases not matched to a gene; V was cut back by 0 bases and J by 5 bases. Germline CDR1 is SGHDT and CDR2 is YYEEEE. There are 17 residues in the CDR3. The CDR3 loop is CASSLVRASGGDNEQFF. CDR3 DNA sequence: TGTGCCAGCAGCTTGGTGCGAGCGAGCGGGGGGGACAATGAGCAGTTCTTC.

The chain recombines TRBV28 with TRBJ2-3; TRBD1 is a possible D gene (6 bases). V was clipped by 3 bases and J by 5 bases, with 9 bases between them. The CDR3 is made up of 13 amino acids. Germline V gives CDR1 MDHEN, CDR2 SYDVKM. The CDR3 sequence: CASSFSRGDTQYF. As DNA, the CDR3 is TGTGCCAGCAGTTTCTCCAGGGGAGATACGCAGTATTTT.

The chain carries TRBV7-8 and TRBJ2-2; the D is unclear. Germline CDR1 SGHVS, CDR2 FQNEAQ. The CDR3 has 12 amino acids. Trimming shortened V by 5 bases and J by 11 bases, and 12 bases separated the two germline ends. The CDR3 is CASSRNRVELFF. CDR3 DNA sequence: TGTGCCAGCAGCCGGAACCGGGTCGAGCTGTTTTTT.

This clone has only one observation. The CDR3 region is CASSPIWDFTRGNTEAFF. CDR3 DNA: TGTGCCAGCTCACCGATTTGGGATTTCACCAGGGGAAACACTGAAGCTTTCTTT. The V call is TRBV18, the J call TRBJ1-1, with D maybe TRBD1 (6 bases). Germline CDR1 is KGHSH and CDR2 is LQKENI. V lost 3 bases and J lost 2, with 22 bases in between. There are 18 residues in the CDR3.